The present TCR beta chain was sequenced within a study of CD8+ T cells in alopecia areata (dated by TCRdb to between 2017 and 2018). Broadly, across the study: Female C3H/HeJ recipients, about 7-10 weeks old, were grafted with skin from C3H/HeJ donors with spontaneous alopecia (roughly 6-13 months old). To study T cell clonal expansion in alopecia areata, the researchers applied high-throughput TCRbeta sequencing to both the C3H/HeJ mouse model and human patients. On the human side, TCRbeta sequencing was run on scalp tissue and on sorted CD4+ and CD8+ peripheral blood T cells from healthy controls and from alopecia areata patients with either patchy or totalis/universalis disease. Clonality in the scalp was compared among normal scalp (n=4), patchy alopecia areata scalp (n=8), and alopecia totalis/universalis scalp (n=8). The RNA source kit depended on sample type: the PAXgene miRNA kit for fixed scalp, the miRNeasy kit for PBMCs, and the RNeasy kit for mouse skin. TCRbeta CDR3 regions were amplified by immunoSEQ multiplex PCR using 35 Vbeta forward and 13 Jbeta reverse primers.

V trim: 3 bases; J trim: 0 bases; unmatched bases: 8. Looking up the germline V gene (reference sequence) yields CDR1 NNHNN and CDR2 SYGAGS. The CDR3 has 16 amino acids, counting the end cysteine and phenylalanine. Shown are 36 bases from within the CDR3, in frame from base 1. Summary of the overall study and its limitations: Compared with normal scalp, lesional scalp, particularly in alopecia totalis/universalis, had higher clonality and more expanded CD8+ clones, which suggests antigenic drive. Shared TCR sequences between patients were less evident than in mice, which may be partly attributable to HLA diversity in the patient population. Scalp TCR repertoire analysis is complicated because resident alphabeta T cells in normal human skin are also sequenced, whereas mouse skin is dominated by gammadelta T cells.

The sample holds a few counts of this clone. Its specific antigen is unknown. Gene names and germline sequences here are all drawn from mouse data. The read comes to an end 4 residues before the CDR3 does, leaving the germline J gene to fill in the end. Library preparation employed the immunoSEQ multiplex PCR assay. For TCR sequencing, RNA was extracted from every sample and reverse transcribed into cDNA to serve as template. SuperScript III was used to make first-strand cDNA, primed with a 2:1 mix of oligo-dT and random hexamers. A synthetic immune receptor repertoire was used to gauge amplification bias, and whatever bias remained was removed computationally. Sequencing of the libraries was done on Illumina HiSeq with 60 bp reads that cover the CDR3, reading from J toward V. In the authors' own workflow: Raw reads were preprocessed to remove errors, and CDR3 was defined by IMGT conventions from the conserved cysteine to phenylalanine. To get clonality, Shannon entropy was normalized by log2 of the number of productive unique TCRs and the result was subtracted from 1. Whether scalp clones were CD4 or CD8 was inferred by matching scalp TCRbeta sequences against CD4 and CD8 repertoires sorted from blood. TCRdb carries this immuneACCESS record with in-frame sequences only. Its versions omit some clonotypes, under half of them owing to an unresolved V gene in the studies checked, with the rest unexplained. Clone size and the V and J calls come from that table; the DNA yielded D and trimming. For this sample the table reports 250,000 or so clones, with no clone seen just once. The top ten clones comprise 1.2% of the sample.

Pooled mouse cutaneous lymph node cells were stained for CD4, CD8alpha, NKG2D, NKG2ACE and other markers, then sorted on a BD Influx. The chain is assembled from TRBV13-2 and TRBJ2-7; 8 bases in the junction line up with TRBD2. The sequencing sample was made of CD4+ T cells sorted from a lymph node. This TCR came from a C3H/HeJ mouse with alopecia areata. Mice of this strain carry the MHC haplotype H2-k. Incomplete CDR3 DNA: TGTGCCAGCGGTGGACCGGGACTGGCGAGCTCCTAT. This yields the protein CASGGPGLASSY. The whole CDR3 protein is CASGGPGLASSYEQYF.